The entry below gives a single TCR beta chain sequence along with its context. This sample is drawn from a study of control samples from healthy donors and cancer patients. The germline gives CDR1 SGHVS, CDR2 FQNEAQ. With 5 bases removed from V and 6 bases from J, the gap between germline ends came to 16 bases. CDR3 length: 14 amino acids. Clones were read by immunoSEQ multiplex PCR, and TCRdb kept only the in-frame ones, dropping some. The table has over 100,000 clones, approximately 90% seen once. The TCR originated in a woman in her forties or fifties in good health. The chain couples TRBV7-8 to TRBJ1-2; D unclear. Sequencing input: blood. The chain's CDR3 is CASSPRKILNGYTF. In nucleotides, the CDR3 is TGTGCCAGCAGCCCCCGGAAGATCCTAAATGGCTACACCTTC.